This T cell receptor (beta chain) was sequenced in a study of cytomegalovirus exposure and HLA in healthy donors. Study-wide background: Clustering assigned 81% of the 350 to 400 genotyped donors to the Caucasian-associated ancestry cluster.

Regarding the study as a whole: A later analysis linked a missense variant in DCLRE1C to the trimming of TCR beta V and J genes. It has been reported that TCR beta sequences accurately predicted the HLA-A and HLA-B alleles of most subjects. Across HLA loci, a later analysis found differing TCR association rates, with DRB1 most and HLA-C fewest.

Trimming removed 0 bases at V and 1 base at J, with 10 bases between. The CDR3 extends over 16 amino acids. CDR1 is SGHDT, CDR2 YYEEEE, per germline. PCR primers comprised 60 Vbeta and 13 Jbeta primers. The data were produced by immunoSEQ multiplex PCR, yet TCRdb's version contains in-frame clones alone and is incomplete. This sample has about 150,000 clones, with 65% to 75% found just once. Of note for this clone: Its antigen is still unknown.

This receptor was taken from a man between 18 and 29 years old in good health and CMV-seronegative. This sequence joins TRBV5-6 and TRBJ2-2; possibly TRBD1 for D (6 bases). The source material was PBMCs. The CDR3 spells CASSLDRTVNTGELFF. CDR3 nucleotide sequence: TGTGCCAGCAGCTTGGACAGGACAGTGAACACCGGGGAGCTGTTTTTT.